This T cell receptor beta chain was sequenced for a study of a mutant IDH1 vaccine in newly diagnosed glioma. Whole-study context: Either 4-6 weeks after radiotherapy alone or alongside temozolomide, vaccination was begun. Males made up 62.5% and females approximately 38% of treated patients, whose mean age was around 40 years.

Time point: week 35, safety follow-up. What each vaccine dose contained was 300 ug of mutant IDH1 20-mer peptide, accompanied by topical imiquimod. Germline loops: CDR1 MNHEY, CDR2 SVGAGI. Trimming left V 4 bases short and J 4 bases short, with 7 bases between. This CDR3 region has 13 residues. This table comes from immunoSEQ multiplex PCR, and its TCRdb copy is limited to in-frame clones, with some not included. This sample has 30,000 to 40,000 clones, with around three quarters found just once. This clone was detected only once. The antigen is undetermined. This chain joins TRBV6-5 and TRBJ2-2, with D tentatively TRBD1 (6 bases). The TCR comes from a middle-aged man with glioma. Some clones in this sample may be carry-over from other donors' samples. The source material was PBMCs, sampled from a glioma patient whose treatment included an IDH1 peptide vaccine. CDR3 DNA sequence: TGTGCCAGCAGTTTGACAGGCACCGGGGAGCTGTTTTTT. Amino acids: CASSLTGTGELFF.